One TCR beta chain is described in this entry. Antigen unknown. With 60 Vbeta and 13 Jbeta primers, the PCR was carried out. Some clones are missing from TCRdb's copy, which holds only in-frame ones; the method was immunoSEQ multiplex PCR. The repertoire consists of approximately 97,000 clones, with roughly two thirds occurring once and the leading ten covering 3.5% to 4.5%. This CDR3 is built from 13 residues. Germline V gene lookup returns CDR1 MNHNS and CDR2 SASEGT. With V trimmed by 11 bases and J by 8 bases, 11 bases remained unmatched. The data originate from a study of cytomegalovirus exposure and HLA in healthy donors. Study-level findings and limits: The presence/absence work took it that sequencing depth was about the same across donors. Among TCR beta chains, those listed as cytomegalovirus-associated numbered around 160. The number of N-insertions in an Asian-associated ancestry cluster was reportedly below the roughly 670-donor mean in a later analysis.

This TCR came from a man in his forties in good health and CMV-seronegative. The sample comprised PBMCs. V gene TRBV6-1 combines with J gene TRBJ1-2; 10 bases are shared with TRBD1. The CDR3 DNA reads as TGTGCCGGTGCTGGACAGGGGGAGGTGGGCTACACCTTC. It codes for CAGAGQGEVGYTF.